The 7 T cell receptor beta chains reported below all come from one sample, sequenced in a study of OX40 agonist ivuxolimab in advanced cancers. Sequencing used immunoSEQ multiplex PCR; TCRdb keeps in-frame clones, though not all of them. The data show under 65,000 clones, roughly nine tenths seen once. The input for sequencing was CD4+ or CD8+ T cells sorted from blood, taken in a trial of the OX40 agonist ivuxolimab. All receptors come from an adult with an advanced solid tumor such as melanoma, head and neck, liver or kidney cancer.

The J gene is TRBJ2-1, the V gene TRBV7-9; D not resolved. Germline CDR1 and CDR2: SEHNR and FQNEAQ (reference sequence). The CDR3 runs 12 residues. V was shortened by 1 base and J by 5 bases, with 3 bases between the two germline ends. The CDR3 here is CASSLDDNEQFF. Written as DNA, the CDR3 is TGTGCCAGCAGCTTAGACGACAATGAGCAGTTCTTC.

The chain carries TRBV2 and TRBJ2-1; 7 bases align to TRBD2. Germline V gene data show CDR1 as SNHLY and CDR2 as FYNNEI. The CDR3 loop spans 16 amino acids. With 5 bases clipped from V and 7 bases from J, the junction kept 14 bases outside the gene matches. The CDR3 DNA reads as TGTGCCAGCAGTAAGAAGCGGGACCCCCTGGTGAATGAGCAGTTCTTC. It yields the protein CASSKKRDPLVNEQFF.

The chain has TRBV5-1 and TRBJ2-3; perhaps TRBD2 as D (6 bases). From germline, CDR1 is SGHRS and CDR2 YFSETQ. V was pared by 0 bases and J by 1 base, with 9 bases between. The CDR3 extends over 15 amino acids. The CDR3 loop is CASSLEASGTDTQYF. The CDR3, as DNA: TGCGCCAGCAGCTTGGAGGCTAGCGGCACAGATACGCAGTATTTT.

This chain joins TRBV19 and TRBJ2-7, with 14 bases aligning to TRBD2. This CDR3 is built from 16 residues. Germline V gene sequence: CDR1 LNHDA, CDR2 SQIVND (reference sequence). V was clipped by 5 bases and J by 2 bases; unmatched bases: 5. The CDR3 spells CASSWTSGGLPYEQYF. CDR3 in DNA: TGTGCCAGTAGTTGGACTAGCGGGGGGCTCCCCTACGAGCAGTACTTC. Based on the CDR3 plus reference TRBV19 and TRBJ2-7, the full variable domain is DGGITQSPKYLFRKEGQNVTLSCEQNLNHDAMYWYRQDPGQGLRLIYYSQIVNDFQKGDIAEGYSVSREKKESFPLTVTSAQKNPTAFYLCASSWTSGGLPYEQYFGPGTRLTVT.

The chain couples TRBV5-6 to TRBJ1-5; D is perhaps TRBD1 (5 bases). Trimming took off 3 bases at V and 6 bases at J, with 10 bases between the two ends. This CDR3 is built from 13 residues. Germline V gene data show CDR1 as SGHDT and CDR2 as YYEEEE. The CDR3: CASSYGTAQPQHF. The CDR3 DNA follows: TGTGCCAGCAGCTACGGGACGGCTCAGCCCCAGCATTTT.

The DNA for the CDR3 is TGTGCCTGGACCCCCCGGGGGTGGGATGAAAAACTGTTTTTT. Translation gives CAWTPRGWDEKLFF. The chain combines TRBV30 with TRBJ1-4; tentatively, D is TRBD1 (5 bases). Looked up from germline, CDR1 is GTSNPN and CDR2 is SVGIG (reference sequence). V was cut by 4 bases and J by 6 bases, with 15 bases left in between. The CDR3 sequence is 14 residues long.

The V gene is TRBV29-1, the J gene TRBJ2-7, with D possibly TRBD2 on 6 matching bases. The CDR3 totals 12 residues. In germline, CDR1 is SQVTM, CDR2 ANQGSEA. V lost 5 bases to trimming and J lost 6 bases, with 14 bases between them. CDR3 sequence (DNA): TGCAGCGTTCTTTGGGGGGAAGTCGAGCAGTACTTC. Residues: CSVLWGEVEQYF.